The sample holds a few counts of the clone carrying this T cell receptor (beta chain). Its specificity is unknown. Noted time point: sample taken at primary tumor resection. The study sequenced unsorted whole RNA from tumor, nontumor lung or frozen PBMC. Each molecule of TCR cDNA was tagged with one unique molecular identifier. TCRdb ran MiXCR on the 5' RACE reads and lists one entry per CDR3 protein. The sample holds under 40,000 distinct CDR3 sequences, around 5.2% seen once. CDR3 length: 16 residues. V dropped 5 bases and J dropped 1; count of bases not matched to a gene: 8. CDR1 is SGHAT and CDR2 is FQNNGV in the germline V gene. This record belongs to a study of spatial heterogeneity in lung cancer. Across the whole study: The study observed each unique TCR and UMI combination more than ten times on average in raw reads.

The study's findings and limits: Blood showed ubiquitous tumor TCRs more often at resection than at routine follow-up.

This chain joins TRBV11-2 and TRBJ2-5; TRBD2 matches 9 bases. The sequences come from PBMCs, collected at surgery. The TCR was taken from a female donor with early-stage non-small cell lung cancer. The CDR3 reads CASSRIGTSRQETQYF. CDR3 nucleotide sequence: TGTGCCAGCAGCCGGATAGGGACTAGCCGCCAAGAGACCCAGTACTTC.